The clone carrying this TCR beta chain was seen only a few times. The antigen remains undetermined. The sample's treatment: approximately 9-day PBMC culture with coronavirus spike peptide pools or control peptides (ViraFEST assay). Positive PCR tests dated from March to December 2020, predating US Alpha, Beta and Delta variants. The Oncomine TCR Beta short-read assay sequenced DNA from cultured CD4+ T cells. A single record per CDR3 protein comes from TCRdb applying MiXCR to the PCR reads. The sample shows about 3,000 distinct CDR3 sequences, 37% of them seen only once. V lost 9 bases, J lost 5 bases, and 6 bases stayed unmatched. The CDR3 runs 13 residues. From germline, CDR1 is LNHDA and CDR2 SQIVND (reference sequence). This entry comes from a study of vaccination and CD4 T cells after COVID-19. About the research overall: Each convalescent patient was PCR positive for SARS-CoV-2 on nasal swab; nine or ten cases were mild and one severe. The study, taken as a whole, reports: For convalescent patients, a median around 90% of reactive clones surfaced exclusively after vaccination.

This sequence was found in a human donor who had recovered from COVID-19. V usage is TRBV19 and J usage is TRBJ1-5; 8 bases fit TRBD1. The sequenced sample consisted of CD4+ T cells from blood, cultured in vitro. This CDR3 is CASHRTGYQPQHF. The CDR3 DNA is TGTGCCAGCCACAGGACAGGGTATCAGCCCCAGCATTTT. Looking up the rest from reference TRBV19 and TRBJ1-5 gives the full variable domain: DGGITQSPKYLFRKEGQNVTLSCEQNLNHDAMYWYRQDPGQGLRLIYYSQIVNDFQKGDIAEGYSVSREKKESFPLTVTSAQKNPTAFYLCASHRTGYQPQHFGDGTRLSIL.